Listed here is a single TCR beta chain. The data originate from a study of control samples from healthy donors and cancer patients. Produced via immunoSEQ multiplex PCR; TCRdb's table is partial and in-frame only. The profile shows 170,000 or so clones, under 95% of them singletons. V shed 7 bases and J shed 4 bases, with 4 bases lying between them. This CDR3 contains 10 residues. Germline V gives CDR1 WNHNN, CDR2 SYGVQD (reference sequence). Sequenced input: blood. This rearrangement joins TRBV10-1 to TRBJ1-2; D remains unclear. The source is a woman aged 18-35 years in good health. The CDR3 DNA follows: TGCGCCAGCAAAGGCTATGGCTACACCTTC. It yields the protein CASKGYGYTF.